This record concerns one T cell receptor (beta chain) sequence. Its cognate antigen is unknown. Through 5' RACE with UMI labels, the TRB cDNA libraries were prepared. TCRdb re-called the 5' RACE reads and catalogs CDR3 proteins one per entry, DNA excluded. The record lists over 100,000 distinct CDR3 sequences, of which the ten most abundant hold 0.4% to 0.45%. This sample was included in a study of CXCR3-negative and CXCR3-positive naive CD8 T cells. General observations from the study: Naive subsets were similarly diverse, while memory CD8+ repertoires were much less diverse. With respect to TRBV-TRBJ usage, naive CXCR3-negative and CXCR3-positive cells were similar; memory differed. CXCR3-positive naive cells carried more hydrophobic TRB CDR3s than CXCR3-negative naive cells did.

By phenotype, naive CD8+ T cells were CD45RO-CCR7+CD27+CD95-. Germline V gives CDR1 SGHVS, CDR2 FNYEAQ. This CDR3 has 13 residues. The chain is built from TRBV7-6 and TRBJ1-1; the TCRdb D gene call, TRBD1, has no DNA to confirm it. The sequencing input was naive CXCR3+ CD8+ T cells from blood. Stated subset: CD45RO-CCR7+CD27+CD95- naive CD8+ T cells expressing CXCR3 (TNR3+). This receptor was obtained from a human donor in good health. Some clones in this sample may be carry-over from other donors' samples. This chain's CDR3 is CASSFGQGSEAFF. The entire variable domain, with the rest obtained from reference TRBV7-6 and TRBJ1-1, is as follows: GAGVSQSPRYKVTKRGQDVALRCDPISGHVSLYWYRQALGQGPEFLTYFNYEAQQDKSGLPNDRFSAERPEGSISTLTIQRTEQRDSAMYRCASSFGQGSEAFFGQGTRLTVV.